These 20 T cell receptor beta chains were sequenced from one sample in a study of CD8+ T cells in alopecia areata. Following extraction, RNA underwent reverse transcription to cDNA, which served as the sequencing template. The repertoire was sequenced with immunoSEQ multiplex PCR; TCRdb's copy has only in-frame clones and lacks some. The sample yields more than 200,000 clones, around 67% seen once. The sequenced sample was CD4+ T cells sorted from blood, obtained at week 0. All receptors derive from a human donor with alopecia areata.

This sequence joins TRBV25-1 and TRBJ1-1, with 8 bases aligning to TRBD1. The length of the CDR3 is 12 residues. Unmatched junction bases numbered 2, after V lost 8 bases and J lost 3 bases. CDR1 is MGHDK and CDR2 is SYGVNS in the germline V gene. In DNA form, the CDR3 reads TGTGCCAGCGGGACAGGACACACTGAAGCTTTCTTT. It is translated as CASGTGHTEAFF.

V and J are TRBV29-1 and TRBJ2-5; 8 positions match TRBD2. Germline V lookup: CDR1 SQVTM, CDR2 ANQGSEA. This CDR3 spans 12 amino acids. The V segment lost 6 bases and the J segment 5 bases; nucleotides outside the gene matches: 5. CDR3 protein: CSVDSGAETQYF. CDR3 in DNA: TGCAGCGTCGATAGCGGGGCTGAGACCCAGTACTTC.

The CDR3 nucleotides read TGTGCCAGCAGCTCTTCCGGGACGAACACCGGGGAGCTGTTTTTT. Protein product: CASSSSGTNTGELFF. The rearrangement joins TRBV7-9 to TRBJ2-2, with D perhaps TRBD2 (5 bases). The CDR3 has 15 residues. V was cut by 4 bases and J by 0 bases, with 9 bases left in between. The germline V gene has CDR1 SEHNR and CDR2 FQNEAQ (reference sequence).

V usage is TRBV7-2 and J usage is TRBJ2-5; 7 bases match TRBD2. Germline values: CDR1 SGHTA, CDR2 FQGNSA. The CDR3 is 12 amino acids. V gave up 6 bases and J gave up 4 bases; unmatched junction bases: 2. CDR3 coding DNA: TGTGCCAGCAGGAGGGAGGGAGAGACCCAGTACTTC. It yields the protein CASRREGETQYF.

The chain is built from TRBV5-4 and TRBJ2-7, with 8 bases fitting TRBD1. CDR1 is SGHNT and CDR2 is YYREEE in the germline V gene (reference sequence). The CDR3 has 15 residues. V trimming: 4 bases; J trimming: 1 base; junction bases outside the gene matches: 7. The CDR3, as DNA: TGTGCCAGCAGCATTCGACAGGGGAGTTCCTACGAGCAGTACTTC. It translates to CASSIRQGSSYEQYF. The variable domain in full, completed from reference TRBV5-4 and TRBJ2-7, reads ETGVTQSPTHLIKTRGQQVTLRCSSQSGHNTVSWYQQALGQGPQFIFQYYREEENGRGNFPPRFSGLQFPNYSSELNVNALELDDSALYLCASSIRQGSSYEQYFGPGTRLTVT.

The V gene is TRBV9, the J gene TRBJ1-6; D is uncertain. This CDR3 has 15 residues. V was clipped by 0 bases and J by 8 bases, with 12 bases between them. The germline V gene encodes CDR1 SGDLS and CDR2 YYNGEE. The DNA of the CDR3 is TGTGCCAGCAGCGTAGAACTATCCCTTGATTCACCCCTCCACTTT. This encodes CASSVELSLDSPLHF.

The J gene is TRBJ2-6, the V gene TRBV7-9; D call uncertain. The germline CDR1 and CDR2 sequences are SEHNR and FQNEAQ (reference sequence). Trimming left V 4 bases short and J 9 bases short, with 16 bases between. The CDR3 has 15 residues. CDR3 amino acids: CASSSGVWRSNVLTF. DNA for the CDR3: TGTGCCAGCAGCTCGGGCGTTTGGCGGAGCAACGTCCTGACTTTC.

The chain combines TRBV4-3 with TRBJ2-7; D not certain. The CDR3 length is 14 residues. The germline gives CDR1 LGHNA, CDR2 YSLEER. V shed 2 bases and J shed 6 bases, with 14 bases lying between them. The CDR3 sequence: CASSQTTDSLEQYF. The CDR3 bases are TGCGCCAGCAGCCAAACGACCGACTCACTCGAGCAGTACTTC.

The gene calls are TRBV7-2 and TRBJ2-3; 12 positions match TRBD2. After removal of 5 bases from V and 4 bases from J, the junction contained 10 bases not matched to a gene. Germline CDR1 SGHTA, CDR2 FQGNSA. This CDR3 has 17 amino acids. The CDR3 DNA is TGTGCCAGCAGCAATTATCTTCTAGCGGGGGGGCCAGATACGCAGTATTTT. Its translation is CASSNYLLAGGPDTQYF.

Only one count was recorded for this clone. This chain joins TRBV7-2 and TRBJ2-3; D unresolved. Germline assignment: CDR1 SGHTA and CDR2 FQGNSA. The length of the CDR3 is 14 residues. V lost 2 bases and J 0 bases, leaving 6 bases between the germline ends. The CDR3 region has the DNA TGTGCCAGCAGCTTAACATCTAGCACAGATACGCAGTATTTT. Translated, it gives CASSLTSSTDTQYF.

The V gene is TRBV29-1, the J gene TRBJ1-2; TRBD1 is a possible D gene (6 bases). This CDR3 is built from 12 residues. The V end lost 2 bases, the J end lost 6 bases, and 10 bases lay between the germline ends. Germline values: CDR1 SQVTM, CDR2 ANQGSEA. The CDR3 protein is CSVEPGGNGYTF. CDR3 sequence (DNA): TGCAGCGTTGAACCCGGGGGCAATGGCTACACCTTC.

The rearrangement links TRBV29-1 to TRBJ1-5; 8 bases fit TRBD1. CDR1 and CDR2 (germline): SQVTM, ANQGSEA. With 5 bases clipped from V and 2 bases from J, the junction kept 5 bases outside the gene matches. The CDR3 extends over 14 amino acids. CDR3 loop: CSVSGQGGNQPQHF. The DNA for the CDR3 is TGCAGCGTTAGCGGACAGGGCGGCAATCAGCCCCAGCATTTT.

This clone occurred a few times. The sample holds other DNA sequences that translate to the same CDR3. The chain recombines TRBV5-1 with TRBJ2-5; D may match TRBD1 or TRBD2 (6 bases each). Trimming took off 0 bases at V and 1 base at J, with 7 bases between the two ends. The CDR3 runs 14 residues. Germline lookup yields CDR1 SGHRS and CDR2 YFSETQ. The CDR3 DNA is TGCGCCAGCAGCTTGGCGGGGGCCCAAGAGACCCAGTACTTC. This encodes CASSLAGAQETQYF.

CDR3 bases: TGTGCCAGCAGCTTGAGGGTTAGCACAGATACGCAGTATTTT. It codes for CASSLRVSTDTQYF. The J gene is TRBJ2-3, the V gene TRBV11-1; a possible D gene is TRBD2 (5 bases). Germline CDR1 is SGHAT and CDR2 is FQDESV (reference sequence). Trimming removed 3 bases at V and 0 bases at J, with 7 bases between. The CDR3 contains 14 residues.

For this clone: One end of the junction is discordant with germline, which a read error may explain. The chain employs TRBV29-1 and TRBJ2-5; D remains unclear. Germline-derived CDR1 and CDR2 are SQVTM and ANQGSEA. The CDR3 covers 13 residues. The DNA of the CDR3 is TGCAGCGCTGAAATGGCAGATCAAGAGACCCAGTACTTC. Translation gives CSAEMADQETQYF. The full variable domain, rest sourced from reference TRBV29-1 and TRBJ2-5, is SAVISQKPSRDICQRGTSLTIQCQVDSQVTMMFWYRQQPGQSLTLIATANQGSEATYESGFVIDKFPISRPNLTFSTLTVSNMSPEDSSIYLCSAEMADQETQYFGPGTRLLVL.

This clone was counted between two and nine times. The chain is built from TRBV7-9 and TRBJ2-7; maybe TRBD1 (5 bases). The CDR3 consists of 14 residues. V was pared by 3 bases and J by 2 bases, with 11 bases between. CDR1 and CDR2 (germline): SEHNR, FQNEAQ (reference sequence). This CDR3 reads CASSFDGAAYEQYF. The CDR3, as DNA: TGTGCCAGCAGCTTTGATGGGGCAGCCTACGAGCAGTACTTC.

The J gene is TRBJ2-2, the V gene TRBV14; D is possibly TRBD1 or TRBD2 (5 bases each). Germline loops: CDR1 SGHDN, CDR2 FVKESK. V shed 4 bases and J shed 0 bases, with 18 bases lying between them. The CDR3 is 18 residues long. DNA for the CDR3: TGTGCCAGCAGCCGAAATTTTCAGGGAGTCTCGAACACCGGGGAGCTGTTTTTT. It encodes CASSRNFQGVSNTGELFF.

This clone was counted only a few times. This chain uses TRBV10-3 with TRBJ1-1, with D possibly being TRBD1 (5 bases). V was cut by 8 bases and J by 2 bases, with 15 bases left in between. The CDR3 sequence is 14 residues long. From germline, CDR1 is ENHRY and CDR2 SYGVKD. The CDR3 spells CAIGPSGANTEAFF. The CDR3 nucleotides are TGTGCCATCGGCCCTTCTGGGGCCAACACTGAAGCTTTCTTT.

The chain joins TRBV5-1 to TRBJ1-2; a weak D match, TRBD1 (5 bases). The germline V and J ends were trimmed by 0 bases and 1 base, with 7 bases remaining between them. CDR1 SGHRS and CDR2 YFSETQ come from the germline V gene. The CDR3 is 14 residues long. CDR3 sequence reads: CASSLDRLNYGYTF. In DNA, the CDR3 is TGCGCCAGCAGCTTGGACAGGCTTAACTATGGCTACACCTTC.

The rearrangement uses TRBV7-2 and TRBJ2-5; 10 bases fit TRBD2. Trimming at V came to 2 bases and at J to 0 bases, leaving 9 bases not matched to a gene. Germline lookup yields CDR1 SGHTA and CDR2 FQGNSA. This CDR3 comprises 18 residues. For the CDR3, the DNA is TGTGCCAGCAGCTTAAGCGCTAGCGGGGGCCTGTACCAAGAGACCCAGTACTTC. Protein: CASSLSASGGLYQETQYF. The full variable domain, rest sourced from reference TRBV7-2 and TRBJ2-5, is GAGVSQSPSNKVTEKGKDVELRCDPISGHTALYWYRQSLGQGLEFLIYFQGNSAPDKSGLPSDRFSAERTGGSVSTLTIQRTQQEDSAVYLCASSLSASGGLYQETQYFGPGTRLLVL.